Sequencing of this T cell receptor beta chain was carried out in a study of shared clonotypes between healthy human individuals. Whole-study results and caveats: An anticipated effect of sequencing depth on clonotype sharing among donors was recognized.

Sequenced by immunoSEQ multiplex PCR; TCRdb stores in-frame clones only, minus some. The sample carries under 2,500,000 clones, approximately 96% recorded once. Germline values: CDR1 LNHDA, CDR2 SQIVND (reference sequence). The CDR3 length is 13 residues. The ends were cut back, 5 bases at V and 4 bases at J, with 11 bases in the middle. Donors included only healthy HIV-negative adults lacking recent acute infections or vaccinations. Regarding this clone: What it recognizes is unknown.

The chain couples TRBV19 to TRBJ1-2; weak D call: TRBD1 (6 bases). Material: naive CD4+ T cells sorted from blood. This sample's subset: CD45RA+ positively selected. This clonotype originated in a man aged 18 to 30 in good health. Here the CDR3 DNA reads TGTGCCAGTAGTTCTGGGGGCGGCTATGGCTACACCTTC. It specifies CASSSGGGYGYTF.